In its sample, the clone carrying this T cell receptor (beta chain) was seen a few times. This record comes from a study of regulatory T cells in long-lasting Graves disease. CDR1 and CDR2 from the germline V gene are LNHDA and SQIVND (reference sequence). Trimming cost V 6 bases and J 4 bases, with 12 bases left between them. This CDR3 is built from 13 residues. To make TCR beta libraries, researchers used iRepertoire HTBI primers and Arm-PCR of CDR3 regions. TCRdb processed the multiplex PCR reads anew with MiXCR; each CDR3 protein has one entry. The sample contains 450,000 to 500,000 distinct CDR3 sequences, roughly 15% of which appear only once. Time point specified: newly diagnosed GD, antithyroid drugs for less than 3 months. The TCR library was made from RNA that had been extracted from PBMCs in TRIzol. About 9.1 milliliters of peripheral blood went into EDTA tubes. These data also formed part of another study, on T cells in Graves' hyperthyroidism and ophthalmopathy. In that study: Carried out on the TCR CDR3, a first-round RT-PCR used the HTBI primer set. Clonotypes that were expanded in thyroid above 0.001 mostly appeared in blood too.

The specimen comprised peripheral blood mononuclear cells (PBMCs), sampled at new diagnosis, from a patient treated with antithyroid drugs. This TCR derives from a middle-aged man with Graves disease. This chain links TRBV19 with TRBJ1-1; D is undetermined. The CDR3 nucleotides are TGTGCCAGTAGCACGATGGGGTCCACTGAAGCTTTCTTT. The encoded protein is CASSTMGSTEAFF. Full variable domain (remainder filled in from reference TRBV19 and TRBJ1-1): DGGITQSPKYLFRKEGQNVTLSCEQNLNHDAMYWYRQDPGQGLRLIYYSQIVNDFQKGDIAEGYSVSREKKESFPLTVTSAQKNPTAFYLCASSTMGSTEAFFGQGTRLTVV.